The entry that follows covers one T cell receptor (beta chain) sequence. Its specificity is not known. This specimen comes from a study of T cell repertoires in cytomegalovirus infection. In the study overall: Recently identified HLA-C-restricted CMV epitopes were used, and well-studied HLA-B-restricted CMV epitopes were used as well. Matching HLA type, along with CMV infection, was indicated by public TCR beta signatures. Study-wide results and limits: The study found HLA-C-restricted CMV-specific TCR beta clonotypes dominating the ex vivo response. Identification of carriers of CMV plus the relevant HLA was achieved through cumulative public TCR beta family frequency.

TCRdb re-analysed the reads in MiXCR, keeping a single row per CDR3 protein. The table lists a few hundred thousand distinct CDR3 sequences, approximately 30% of them singletons. The CDR3 has 13 residues. Trimming stripped 4 bases from V and 8 bases from J, with 11 bases between. Germline V gene data show CDR1 as KGHDR and CDR2 as SFDVKD. The sequencing here drew on cultured PBMCs, taken from culture after CMV antigen stimulation. This receptor was taken from a human donor in good health (CMV status not recorded). Some clones in this sample may be carry-over from other donors' samples. V and J are TRBV24-1 and TRBJ2-1; no definite D call. The CDR3 bases are TGTGCCACCAGTGACCTCAGTGTGGATGAGCAGTTCTTC. The encoded protein is CATSDLSVDEQFF.